These 29 T cell receptor beta chains share one sample of origin, sequenced in a study of PD-L1 blockade in urothelial cancer. Sequenced by immunoSEQ multiplex PCR; TCRdb stores in-frame clones only, minus some. The sample records 90,000 or so clones, 90% being singletons. As for time point: pretreatment peripheral blood. This sample comprised PBMCs, obtained around atezolizumab (anti-PD-L1) treatment. Source of these receptors: a man aged 60 to 75 with urothelial cancer.

V usage is TRBV28 and J usage is TRBJ1-3, with a weak D call TRBD1 (5 bases). There are 15 residues in the CDR3. The germline V gene encodes CDR1 MDHEN and CDR2 SYDVKM. Between the trimmed V and J ends, which lost 2 bases and 2 bases, there was a span of 10 bases. The CDR3 is CASSLTGGAGNTIYF. The CDR3 bases are TGTGCCAGCAGTTTAACCGGAGGGGCTGGAAACACCATATATTTT.

V is TRBV7-2 and J is TRBJ2-7, with TRBD2 identical over 16 bases. V lost 4 bases and J lost 9; bases outside the gene matches: 18. From germline, CDR1 is SGHTA and CDR2 FQGNSA. The CDR3 covers 19 residues. The CDR3 DNA reads TGTGCCAGCAGCTGGACTCCGGGACTAGCGGGAGGGGGCCCCTCGGGGCAGTACTTC. Its translation is CASSWTPGLAGGGPSGQYF.

The CDR3 sequence is CASSPGTSGNNEQFF. CDR3 DNA sequence: TGCGCCAGCAGCCCGGGGACTAGCGGGAACAATGAGCAGTTCTTC. J is TRBJ2-1 and V is TRBV5-1; 13 positions match TRBD2. The trim removed 4 bases at V and 5 bases at J, leaving 3 bases unmatched. This CDR3 comprises 15 residues. CDR1 and CDR2 from the germline V gene are SGHRS and YFSETQ.

CDR3 amino acids: CASTPREANTEAFF. The DNA of the CDR3 is TGTGCCAGCACCCCCAGGGAAGCGAACACTGAAGCTTTCTTT. The J gene is TRBJ1-1, the V gene TRBV6-5; D is perhaps TRBD1 (5 bases). Germline-derived CDR1 and CDR2 are MNHEY and SVGAGI. The CDR3 contains 14 residues. The germline V and J ends were trimmed by 7 bases and 1 base, with 13 bases remaining between them.

The chain joins TRBV11-2 to TRBJ2-7; D is ambiguous. The germline V gene has CDR1 SGHAT and CDR2 FQNNGV. Deletions cut 0 bases from V and 3 bases from J, with 9 bases between. The CDR3 is 14 amino acids. Here the CDR3 reads CASSLEVSHYEQYF. In nucleotides, the CDR3 is TGTGCCAGCAGCTTAGAGGTCAGTCACTACGAGCAGTACTTC.

V gene TRBV19 combines with J gene TRBJ1-5; TRBD1 matches 11 bases. From germline, CDR1 is LNHDA and CDR2 SQIVND (reference sequence). V lost 7 bases to trimming and J lost 7 bases; unmatched junction nucleotides: 9. The CDR3 covers 15 residues. The CDR3 reads CASTGQGAFNQPQHF. The CDR3, as DNA: TGTGCCAGTACCGGACAGGGGGCTTTCAACCAGCCCCAGCATTTT.

Concerning this clone itself: The sample has other DNA sequences that encode this CDR3 too. The DNA for the CDR3 is TGTGCCAGTAGTGTGTCTAGCGGGAGAGGTATTGGTGAGCAGTTCTTC. Translating gives CASSVSSGRGIGEQFF. The chain has TRBV19 and TRBJ2-1; 10 bases fit TRBD2. The V segment lost 5 bases and the J segment 9 bases; nucleotides outside the gene matches: 13. Germline-derived CDR1 and CDR2 are LNHDA and SQIVND (reference sequence). This CDR3 has 16 residues.

The chain is built from TRBV10-1 and TRBJ2-7; D not certain. The V and J ends lost 3 bases and 7 bases respectively, with 13 bases between them. The V gene's germline CDR1 is WNHNN and CDR2 SYGVQD (reference sequence). The CDR3 is 13 residues long. This chain's CDR3 is CASSDPPLSEQYF. CDR3 sequence (DNA): TGCGCCAGCAGTGACCCCCCCTTGAGTGAGCAGTACTTC.

The V call is TRBV5-4, the J call TRBJ1-4; weak D call: TRBD1 (5 bases). Germline CDR1 is SGHNT and CDR2 is YYREEE (reference sequence). The CDR3 is 14 amino acids. Trimming removed 6 bases from V and 7 bases from J, with 16 bases in between. This CDR3 is CASKRGGEGEKLFF. For the CDR3, the DNA is TGTGCCAGCAAGCGGGGCGGGGAGGGTGAAAAACTGTTTTTT.

The chain has TRBV4-3 and TRBJ2-1, with 11 bases identical to TRBD2. This CDR3 is 16 amino acids long. Germline V gene sequence: CDR1 LGHNA, CDR2 YSLEER. V gave up 4 bases and J gave up 5 bases; unmatched junction bases: 7. CDR3 coding DNA: TGCGCCAGCAGCCTACACGGGACTAGCGGTGACAATGAGCAGTTCTTC. Its protein product is CASSLHGTSGDNEQFF.

The rearrangement joins TRBV6-6 to TRBJ1-6, with a tentative D call TRBD1 (6 bases). This CDR3 has 15 residues. Germline V lookup: CDR1 MNHNY, CDR2 SVGAGI (reference sequence). Trimming took off 6 bases at V and 2 bases at J, with 11 bases between the two ends. The chain's CDR3 is CASSRDRTYNSPLHF. Written as DNA, the CDR3 is TGTGCCAGCAGCCGAGACAGGACCTATAATTCACCCCTCCACTTT.

This clone was counted a few times. The chain combines TRBV6-6 with TRBJ2-1; weak D call: TRBD2 (5 bases). V lost 0 bases and J 7 bases, leaving 10 bases between the germline ends. Per the germline V gene, CDR1 is MNHNY and CDR2 is SVGAGI (reference sequence). The CDR3 consists of 14 residues. CDR3 nucleotides: TGTGCCAGCAGTTACTCGGCCGGCGGGAATGAGCAGTTCTTC. Protein sequence: CASSYSAGGNEQFF.

The V gene is TRBV5-5, the J gene TRBJ1-5; possibly TRBD1 for D (5 bases). This CDR3 has 15 residues. V lost 0 bases, J lost 9 bases, and 16 bases lay in between. Germline V CDR1 and CDR2: SGHKS, YYEKEE (reference sequence). CDR3 in DNA: TGTGCCAGCAGCTTGGAGGGGACTGACCAGGGGCCCCAGCATTTT. It codes for CASSLEGTDQGPQHF.

The chain is built from TRBV7-2 and TRBJ2-1; TRBD2 matches 14 bases. V trimming: 2 bases; J trimming: 10 bases; junction bases outside the gene matches: 7. CDR1 and CDR2 (germline): SGHTA, FQGNSA. The CDR3 length is 16 residues. CDR3 bases: TGTGCCAGCAGCTTAAGACTAGCGGGAGGGCCCATGGAGCAGTTCTTC. Amino acid sequence: CASSLRLAGGPMEQFF.

The CDR3 nucleotides are TGTGCCAGTAGTATACAAGACAGGGGGAACACTGAAGCTTTCTTT. Translating gives CASSIQDRGNTEAFF. This chain links TRBV19 with TRBJ1-1; 8 nucleotides align to TRBD1. CDR3 length: 15 amino acids. CDR1 and CDR2 from the germline V gene are LNHDA and SQIVND (reference sequence). Losses at the gene ends were 2 bases for V and 1 base for J; bases not matched to a gene: 3. Filled out from reference TRBV19 and TRBJ1-1, the complete variable domain reads DGGITQSPKYLFRKEGQNVTLSCEQNLNHDAMYWYRQDPGQGLRLIYYSQIVNDFQKGDIAEGYSVSREKKESFPLTVTSAQKNPTAFYLCASSIQDRGNTEAFFGQGTRLTVV.

The V call is TRBV5-4, the J call TRBJ1-1; no definite D call. Per germline, CDR1 SGHNT and CDR2 YYREEE (reference sequence). This CDR3 has 15 residues. The V and J ends lost 0 bases and 1 base respectively, with 10 bases between them. As DNA, the CDR3 is TGTGCCAGCAGCTTGGATTCAATTCAGAACACTGAAGCTTTCTTT. The encoded protein is CASSLDSIQNTEAFF.

DNA of the CDR3: TGTGCCAGCAGCGAGACTATCAGCGGGGGGGTTGGCGGGGAGCTGTTTTTT. Its protein is CASSETISGGVGGELFF. The chain carries TRBV7-2 and TRBJ2-2; 10 nucleotides agree with TRBD2. The ends lost 5 bases at V and 7 bases at J; junction bases unmatched: 13. Germline CDR1 is SGHTA and CDR2 is FQGNSA. This CDR3 region has 17 residues.

This clone was detected once. The gene calls are TRBV2 and TRBJ2-1; D gene unclear. The germline CDR1 and CDR2 sequences are SNHLY and FYNNEI. The CDR3 contains 14 residues. Trimming removed 6 bases at V and 1 base at J, with 10 bases between. This CDR3 is CASRAGSSYNEQFF. For the CDR3, the DNA is TGTGCCAGCAGAGCCGGGTCTTCCTACAATGAGCAGTTCTTC.

This clone was counted a few times. This chain joins TRBV5-1 and TRBJ2-3, with 12 bases identical to TRBD2. V dropped 5 bases and J dropped 2; count of bases not matched to a gene: 12. CDR1 and CDR2 from the germline V gene are SGHRS and YFSETQ. The CDR3 spans 18 residues. Here the CDR3 reads CASSPGLAGGLYTDTQYF. The CDR3, as DNA: TGCGCCAGCAGTCCGGGGCTAGCGGGGGGGCTATACACAGATACGCAGTATTTT.

This chain uses TRBV7-2 with TRBJ2-5, with D unclear. CDR1 and CDR2 from the germline V gene are SGHTA and FQGNSA. V dropped 6 bases and J dropped 5 bases, with 10 bases sitting between them. The length of the CDR3 is 12 residues. CDR3 coding DNA: TGTGCCAGCAGTGAGACATGGGAGACCCAGTACTTC. Translating gives CASSETWETQYF.

The chain has TRBV6-5 and TRBJ2-7, with D possibly being TRBD2 (5 bases). The CDR3 is 14 residues long. Germline V CDR1 and CDR2: MNHEY, SVGAGI. Between the trimmed V and J ends, which lost 6 bases and 2 bases, there was a span of 14 bases. The CDR3 region has the DNA TGTGCCAGCAGCCCCACTAGGATCGCCTACGAGCAGTACTTC. Translating it yields CASSPTRIAYEQYF.

The chain is built from TRBV9 and TRBJ2-2, with 9 bases fitting TRBD2. Germline values: CDR1 SGDLS, CDR2 YYNGEE. V was pared by 0 bases and J by 5 bases, with 5 bases of the junction left unmatched. The CDR3 is 16 amino acids. The CDR3 loop reads CASSVAAGGRTGELFF. As DNA, the CDR3 is TGTGCCAGCAGCGTAGCGGCGGGGGGGCGGACCGGGGAGCTGTTTTTT.

The chain employs TRBV5-8 and TRBJ2-2; 7 nucleotides agree with TRBD1. This CDR3 region has 15 residues. The V segment lost 0 bases and the J segment 6 bases; nucleotides outside the gene matches: 5. Germline-derived CDR1 and CDR2 are SGHTS and YDEGEE. The CDR3 region has the DNA TGTGCCAGCAGCTTGGGGTACAGGGGCGCCGGGGAGCTGTTTTTT. Encoded protein: CASSLGYRGAGELFF.

This clone has just a few counts. V and J are TRBV18 and TRBJ1-1, with TRBD1 matching 8 bases. The CDR3 has 13 residues. Trimming at V came to 6 bases and at J to 10 bases, leaving 10 bases not matched to a gene. Germline-derived CDR1 and CDR2 are KGHSH and LQKENI. CDR3: CASSLDRESVAFF. Written as DNA, the CDR3 is TGTGCCAGCTCCCTGGACAGGGAGTCGGTAGCTTTCTTT.

There are a few counts of this clone. CDR3 in amino acids: CASSPGTGYYGYTF. CDR3 coding DNA: TGTGCCAGCAGCCCTGGGACAGGATACTATGGCTACACCTTC. The chain uses TRBV7-2 and TRBJ1-2; 8 positions agree with TRBD1. This CDR3 is 14 amino acids long. After removal of 5 bases from V and 3 bases from J, the junction contained 5 bases not matched to a gene. The germline V gene encodes CDR1 SGHTA and CDR2 FQGNSA.

The chain combines TRBV4-3 with TRBJ1-6; D may be TRBD1 (6 bases). The CDR3 covers 15 residues. CDR1 is LGHNA and CDR2 is YSLEER in the germline V gene. V shed 3 bases and J shed 5 bases, with 11 bases lying between them. The CDR3 DNA reads as TGCGCCAGCAGCCAGCAGACAGGCGATAATTCACCCCTCCACTTT. This sequence encodes CASSQQTGDNSPLHF.

The chain has TRBV30 and TRBJ2-3, with TRBD2 identical over 7 bases. The germline gives CDR1 GTSNPN, CDR2 SVGIG (reference sequence). Trimming removed 3 bases from V and 5 bases from J; junction bases left unmatched: 11. The CDR3 is 15 amino acids. As DNA, the CDR3 is TGTGCCTGGAGGCCGGGGGAGGGTTCTATAGATACGCAGTATTTT. The encoded protein is CAWRPGEGSIDTQYF.

The rearrangement links TRBV4-3 to TRBJ2-7; D not resolved. V gave up 1 base and J gave up 2 bases, with 12 bases separating them. This CDR3 comprises 15 residues. The V gene's germline CDR1 is LGHNA and CDR2 YSLEER. CDR3 protein: CASSQGLLDPYEQYF. The DNA of the CDR3 is TGCGCCAGCAGCCAAGGACTCCTAGACCCCTACGAGCAGTACTTC.

The chain uses TRBV9 and TRBJ2-3; D is perhaps TRBD2 (5 bases). The V end was cut by 4 bases, the J end by 1 base, with 13 bases between. Germline loops: CDR1 SGDLS, CDR2 YYNGEE. The CDR3 is made up of 15 amino acids. CDR3 sequence: CASSPGMRGTDTQYF. CDR3 nucleotides: TGTGCCAGCAGCCCGGGGATGAGGGGCACAGATACGCAGTATTTT.